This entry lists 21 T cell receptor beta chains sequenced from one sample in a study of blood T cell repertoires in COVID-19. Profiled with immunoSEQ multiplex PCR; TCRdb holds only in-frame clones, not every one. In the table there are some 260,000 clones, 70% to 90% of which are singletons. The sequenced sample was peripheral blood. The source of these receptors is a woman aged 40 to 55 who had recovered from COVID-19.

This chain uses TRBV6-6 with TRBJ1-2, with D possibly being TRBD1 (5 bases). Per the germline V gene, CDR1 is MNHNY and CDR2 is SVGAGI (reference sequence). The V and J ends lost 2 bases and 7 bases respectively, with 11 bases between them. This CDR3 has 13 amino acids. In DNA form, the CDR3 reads TGTGCCAGCAGTTACGGAGGAGGGGCTGGCTACACCTTC. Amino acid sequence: CASSYGGGAGYTF.

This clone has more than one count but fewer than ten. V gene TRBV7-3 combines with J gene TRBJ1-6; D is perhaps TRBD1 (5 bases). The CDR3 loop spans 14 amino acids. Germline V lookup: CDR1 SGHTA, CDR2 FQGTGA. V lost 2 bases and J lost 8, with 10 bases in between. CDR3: CASSLRPGDSPLHF. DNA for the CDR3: TGTGCCAGCAGCTTACGTCCGGGGGATTCACCCCTCCACTTT.

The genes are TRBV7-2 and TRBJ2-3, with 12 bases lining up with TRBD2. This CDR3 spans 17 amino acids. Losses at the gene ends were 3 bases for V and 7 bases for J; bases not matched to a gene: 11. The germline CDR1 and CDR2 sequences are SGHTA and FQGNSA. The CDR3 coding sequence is TGTGCCAGCAGCTTCGATACTAGCGGGGGGAAGATGAATACGCAGTATTTT. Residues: CASSFDTSGGKMNTQYF.

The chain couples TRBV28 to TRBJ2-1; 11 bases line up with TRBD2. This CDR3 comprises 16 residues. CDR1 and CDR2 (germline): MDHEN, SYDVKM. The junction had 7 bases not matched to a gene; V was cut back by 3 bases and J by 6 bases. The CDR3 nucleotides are TGTGCCAGCAGTTTCCTTAGCGGGGGGGGCTTCAATGAGCAGTTCTTC. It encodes CASSFLSGGGFNEQFF.

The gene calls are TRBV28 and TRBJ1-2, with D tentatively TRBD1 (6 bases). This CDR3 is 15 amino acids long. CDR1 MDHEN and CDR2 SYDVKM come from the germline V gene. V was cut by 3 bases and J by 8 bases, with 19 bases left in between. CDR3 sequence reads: CASSLYTGRGEGYTF. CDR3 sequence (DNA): TGTGCCAGCAGTTTGTACACAGGGAGAGGGGAGGGCTACACCTTC.

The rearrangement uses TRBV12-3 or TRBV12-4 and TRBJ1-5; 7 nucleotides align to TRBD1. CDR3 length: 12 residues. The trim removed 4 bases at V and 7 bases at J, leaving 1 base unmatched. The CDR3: CASSWGQQPQHF. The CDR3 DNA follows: TGTGCCAGCAGTTGGGGACAGCAGCCCCAGCATTTT.

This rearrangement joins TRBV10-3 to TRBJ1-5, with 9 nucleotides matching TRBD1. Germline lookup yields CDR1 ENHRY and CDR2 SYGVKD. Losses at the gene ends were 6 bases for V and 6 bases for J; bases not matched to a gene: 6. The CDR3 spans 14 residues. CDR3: CAIRSDRGSQPQHF. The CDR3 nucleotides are TGTGCCATCAGATCGGACAGGGGCAGTCAGCCCCAGCATTTT.

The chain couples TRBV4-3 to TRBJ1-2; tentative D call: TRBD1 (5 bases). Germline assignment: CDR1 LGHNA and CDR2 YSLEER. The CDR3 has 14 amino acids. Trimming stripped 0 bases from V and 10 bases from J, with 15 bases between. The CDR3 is CASSQDLGAAAYTF. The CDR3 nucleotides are TGCGCCAGCAGCCAAGATCTAGGGGCTGCCGCCTACACCTTC.

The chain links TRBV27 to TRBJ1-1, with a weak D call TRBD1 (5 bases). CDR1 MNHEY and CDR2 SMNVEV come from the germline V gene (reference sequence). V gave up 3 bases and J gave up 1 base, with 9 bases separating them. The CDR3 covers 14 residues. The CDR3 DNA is TGTGCCAGCAGTTTTGGTGACAGGAACACTGAAGCTTTCTTT. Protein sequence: CASSFGDRNTEAFF.

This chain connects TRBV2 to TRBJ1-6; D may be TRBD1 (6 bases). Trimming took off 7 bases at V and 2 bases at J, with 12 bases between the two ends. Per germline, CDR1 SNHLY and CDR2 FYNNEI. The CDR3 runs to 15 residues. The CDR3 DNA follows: TGTGCCAGCATTCTACAGGGTGCCTATAATTCACCCCTCCACTTT. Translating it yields CASILQGAYNSPLHF.

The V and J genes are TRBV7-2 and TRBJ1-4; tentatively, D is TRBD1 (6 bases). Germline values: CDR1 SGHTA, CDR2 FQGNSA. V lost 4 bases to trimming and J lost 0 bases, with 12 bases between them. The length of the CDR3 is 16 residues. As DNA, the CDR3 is TGTGCCAGCAGCTACCAGGGGACGACAACTAATGAAAAACTGTTTTTT. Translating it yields CASSYQGTTTNEKLFF.

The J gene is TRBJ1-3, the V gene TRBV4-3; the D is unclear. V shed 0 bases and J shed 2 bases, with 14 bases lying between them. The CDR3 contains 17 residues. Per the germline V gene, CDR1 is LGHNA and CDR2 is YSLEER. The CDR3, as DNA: TGCGCCAGCAGCCAAGATCTCGGGTTAATAGCTGGAAACACCATATATTTT. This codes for CASSQDLGLIAGNTIYF.

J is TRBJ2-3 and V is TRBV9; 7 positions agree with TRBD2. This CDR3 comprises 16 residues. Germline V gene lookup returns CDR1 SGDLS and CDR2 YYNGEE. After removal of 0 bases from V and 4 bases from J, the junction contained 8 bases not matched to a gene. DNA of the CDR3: TGTGCCAGCAGCGTAGCAGGACTAGGTGCGTCAGATACGCAGTATTTT. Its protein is CASSVAGLGASDTQYF.

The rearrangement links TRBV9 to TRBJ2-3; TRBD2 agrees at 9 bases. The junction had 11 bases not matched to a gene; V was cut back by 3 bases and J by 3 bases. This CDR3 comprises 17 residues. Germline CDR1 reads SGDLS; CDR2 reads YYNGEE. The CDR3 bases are TGTGCCAGCAGCGGTTTTGGTAGCGGGGGTGGTACAGATACGCAGTATTTT. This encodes CASSGFGSGGGTDTQYF.

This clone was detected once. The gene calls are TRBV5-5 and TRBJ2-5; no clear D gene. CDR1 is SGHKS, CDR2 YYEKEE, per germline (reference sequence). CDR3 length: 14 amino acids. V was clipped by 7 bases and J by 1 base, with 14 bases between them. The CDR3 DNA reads TGTGCCAGCGCCCGCGGCGACGTCCAAGAGACCCAGTACTTC. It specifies CASARGDVQETQYF. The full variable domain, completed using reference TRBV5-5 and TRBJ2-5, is DAGVTQSPTHLIKTRGQQVTLRCSPISGHKSVSWYQQVLGQGPQFIFQYYEKEERGRGNFPDRFSARQFPNYSSELNVNALLLGDSALYLCASARGDVQETQYFGPGTRLLVL.

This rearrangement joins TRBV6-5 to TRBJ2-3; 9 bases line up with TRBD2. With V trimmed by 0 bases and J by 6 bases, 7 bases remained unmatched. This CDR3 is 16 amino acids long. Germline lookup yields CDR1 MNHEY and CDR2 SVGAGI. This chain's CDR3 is CASSYSSSGGLDTQYF. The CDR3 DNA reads TGTGCCAGCAGTTACTCATCAAGCGGGGGGTTGGATACGCAGTATTTT.

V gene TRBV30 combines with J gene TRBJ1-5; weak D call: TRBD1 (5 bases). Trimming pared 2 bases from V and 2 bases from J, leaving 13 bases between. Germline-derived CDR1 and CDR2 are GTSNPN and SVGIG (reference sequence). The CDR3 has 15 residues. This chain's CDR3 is CAWSLGGTGNQPQHF. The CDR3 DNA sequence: TGTGCCTGGAGTCTCGGGGGGACGGGCAATCAGCCCCAGCATTTT.

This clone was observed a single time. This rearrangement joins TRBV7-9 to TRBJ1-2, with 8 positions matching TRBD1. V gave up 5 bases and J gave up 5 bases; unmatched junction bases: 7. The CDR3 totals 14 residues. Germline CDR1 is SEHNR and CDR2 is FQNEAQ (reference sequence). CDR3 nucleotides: TGTGCCAGCAGCCTTGGACAGGGAGGGTATGGCTACACCTTC. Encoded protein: CASSLGQGGYGYTF.

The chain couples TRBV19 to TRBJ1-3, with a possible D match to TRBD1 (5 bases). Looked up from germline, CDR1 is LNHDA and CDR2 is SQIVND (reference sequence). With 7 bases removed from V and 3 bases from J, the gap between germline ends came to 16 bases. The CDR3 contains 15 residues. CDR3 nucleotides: TGTGCCAGTAATTTGCAGGGTATGCATGGAAACACCATATATTTT. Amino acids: CASNLQGMHGNTIYF.

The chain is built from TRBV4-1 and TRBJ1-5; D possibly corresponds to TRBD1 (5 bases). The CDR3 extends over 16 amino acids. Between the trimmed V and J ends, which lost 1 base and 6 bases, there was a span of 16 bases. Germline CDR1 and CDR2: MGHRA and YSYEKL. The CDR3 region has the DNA TGCGCCAGCAGCCAAGGTACGGGAGGGGAGGGTCAGCCCCAGCATTTT. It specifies CASSQGTGGEGQPQHF.

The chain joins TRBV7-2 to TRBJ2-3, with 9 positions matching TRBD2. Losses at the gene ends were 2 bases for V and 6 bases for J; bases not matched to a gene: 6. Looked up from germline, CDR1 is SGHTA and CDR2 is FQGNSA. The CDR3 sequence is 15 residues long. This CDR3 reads CASSLPTSGWDTQYF. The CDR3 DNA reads TGTGCCAGCAGCTTACCGACTAGCGGTTGGGATACGCAGTATTTT. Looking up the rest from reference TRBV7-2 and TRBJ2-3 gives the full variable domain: GAGVSQSPSNKVTEKGKDVELRCDPISGHTALYWYRQSLGQGLEFLIYFQGNSAPDKSGLPSDRFSAERTGGSVSTLTIQRTQQEDSAVYLCASSLPTSGWDTQYFGPGTRLTVL.